This TCR beta chain was identified during a study of T-cell memory formation after mild COVID-19. Study at large: The two donors had largely donor-specific TCR clusters. Overall study results and limits: Clones that got smaller from day 15 to 85 had even CD4/CD8, while clones growing later tipped toward CD4+. That cross-reactive memory joined was suggested by some responding clones appearing in pre-infection memory.

In regard to this clonotype: Its antigen is undetermined.

The authors produced TCR alpha and TCR beta cDNA libraries with sample barcodes and UMIs by 5'RACE using constant-segment primers. TCRdb reprocessed the 5' RACE reads with MiXCR, giving one entry per CDR3 protein. The table records almost 550,000 distinct CDR3 sequences, 20% of them present only once. Germline CDR1 reads SNHLY; CDR2 reads FYNNEI. The V gene lost 8 bases and the J gene lost 0 bases, with 8 bases spanning the gap. CDR3 length: 13 residues. This sequence was found in an adult woman who had mild COVID-19 (a few samples of this study predate the infection). Cell type and time point are not known. Specimen: PBMCs or a T cell subset sorted from them (not recorded which). This chain connects TRBV2 to TRBJ2-1, with D maybe TRBD2 (6 bases). The CDR3 DNA follows: TGTGCCAGCCGGACTAACTCCTACAATGAGCAGTTCTTC. It codes for CASRTNSYNEQFF.